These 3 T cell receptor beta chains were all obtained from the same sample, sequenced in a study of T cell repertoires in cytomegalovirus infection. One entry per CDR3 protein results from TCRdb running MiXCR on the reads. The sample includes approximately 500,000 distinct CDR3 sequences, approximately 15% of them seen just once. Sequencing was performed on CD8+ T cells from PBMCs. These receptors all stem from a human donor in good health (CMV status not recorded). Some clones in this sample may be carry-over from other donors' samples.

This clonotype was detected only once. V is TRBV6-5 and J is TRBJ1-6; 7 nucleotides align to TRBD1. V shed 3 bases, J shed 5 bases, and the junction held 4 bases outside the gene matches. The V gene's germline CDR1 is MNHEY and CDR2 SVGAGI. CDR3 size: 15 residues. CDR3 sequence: CASSYTGTDNSPLHF. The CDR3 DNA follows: TGTGCCAGCAGTTATACCGGGACAGATAATTCACCCCTCCACTTT.

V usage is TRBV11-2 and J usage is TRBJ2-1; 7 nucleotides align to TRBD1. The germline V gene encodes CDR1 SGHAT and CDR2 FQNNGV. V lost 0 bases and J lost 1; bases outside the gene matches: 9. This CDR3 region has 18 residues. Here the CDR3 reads CASSLERGRVSSYNEQFF. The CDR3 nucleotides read TGTGCCAGCAGCTTAGAGAGGGGGCGGGTTTCTTCCTACAATGAGCAGTTCTTC.

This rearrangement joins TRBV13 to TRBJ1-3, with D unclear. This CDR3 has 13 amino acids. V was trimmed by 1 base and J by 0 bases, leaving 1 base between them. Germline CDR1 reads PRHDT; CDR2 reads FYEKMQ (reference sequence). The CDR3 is CASSLVSGNTIYF. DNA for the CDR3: TGTGCCAGCAGCTTAGTCTCTGGAAACACCATATATTTT.